This T cell receptor beta chain is drawn from a study of shared clonotypes between healthy human individuals. Study-wide findings and caveats: Among the subsets, naive ones generally showed larger estimated richness than memory ones. A small donor pool kept down the genetic and exposure-history diversity that was represented.

Investigators divided CD4+ cells into CD45RA+ naive and CD45RA-negative memory subsets. The CDR3 loop spans 15 amino acids. Germline CDR1 reads MNHEY; CDR2 reads SMNVEV (reference sequence). Between the trimmed V and J ends, which lost 3 bases and 0 bases, there was a span of 12 bases. A note on this clone: The antigen remains unidentified.

In replicate PCRs of sorted subsets, roughly 200 ng DNA, about 29,000 T cell genomes, was used. Assay: immunoSEQ multiplex PCR; the TCRdb copy retains only in-frame clones and omits some. This table holds about 680,000 clones, 74% found once. The specimen was memory CD4+ T cells sorted from blood. Subset specified: CD45RA-negative fraction. The chain joins TRBV27 to TRBJ2-7; tentative D call: TRBD1 (7 bases). This TCR was sampled from a woman between 25 and 40 years old in good health. In nucleotides, the CDR3 is TGTGCCAGCAGTTTTCAGGGGGGCGCCTCCTACGAGCAGTACTTC. Encoded protein: CASSFQGGASYEQYF.